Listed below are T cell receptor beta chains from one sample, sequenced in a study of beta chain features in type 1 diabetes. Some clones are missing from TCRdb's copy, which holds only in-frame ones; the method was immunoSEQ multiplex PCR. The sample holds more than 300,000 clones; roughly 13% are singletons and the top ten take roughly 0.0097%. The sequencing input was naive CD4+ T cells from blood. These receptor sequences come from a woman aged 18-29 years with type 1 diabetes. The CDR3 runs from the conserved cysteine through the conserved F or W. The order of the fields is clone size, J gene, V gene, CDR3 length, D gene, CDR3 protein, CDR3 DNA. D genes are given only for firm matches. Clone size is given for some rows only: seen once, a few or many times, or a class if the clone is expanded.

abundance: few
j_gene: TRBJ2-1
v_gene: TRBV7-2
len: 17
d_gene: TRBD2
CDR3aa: CASSPGAGMSSYNEQFF
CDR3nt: TGTGCCAGCAGCCCCGGAGCGGGGATGAGCTCCTACAATGAGCAGTTCTTC

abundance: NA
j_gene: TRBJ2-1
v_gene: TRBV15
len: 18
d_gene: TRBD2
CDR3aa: CATSPYLRVASGQFEQFF
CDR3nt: TGTGCCACCAGCCCGTACCTAAGAGTGGCTAGCGGGCAGTTTGAGCAGTTCTTC

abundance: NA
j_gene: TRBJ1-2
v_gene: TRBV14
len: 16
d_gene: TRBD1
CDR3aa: CASSQLPTGLAGGYTF
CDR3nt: TGTGCCAGCAGCCAACTACCGACAGGGCTAGCAGGTGGCTACACCTTC

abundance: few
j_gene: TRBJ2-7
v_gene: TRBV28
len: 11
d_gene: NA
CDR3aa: CASSFRYEQYF
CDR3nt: TGTGCCAGCAGTTTTCGCTACGAGCAGTACTTC

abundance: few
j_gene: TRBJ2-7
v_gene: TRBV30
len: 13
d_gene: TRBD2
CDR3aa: CAWTGGPWGEQYF
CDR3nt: TGTGCCTGGACGGGGGGGCCCTGGGGCGAGCAGTACTTC

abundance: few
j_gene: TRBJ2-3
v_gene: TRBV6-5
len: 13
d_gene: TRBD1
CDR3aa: CASRDRGQDTQYF
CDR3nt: TGTGCCAGCAGAGACAGGGGGCAAGATACGCAGTATTTT

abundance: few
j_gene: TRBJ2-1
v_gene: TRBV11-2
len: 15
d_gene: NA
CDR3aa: CASSLGREKNNEQFF
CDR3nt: TGTGCCAGCAGCTTAGGCCGCGAGAAAAACAATGAGCAGTTCTTC

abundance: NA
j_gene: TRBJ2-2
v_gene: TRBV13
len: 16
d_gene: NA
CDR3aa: CASSPRELQGTGELFF
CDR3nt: TGTGCCAGCAGCCCGAGGGAGCTTCAGGGGACCGGGGAGCTGTTTTTT

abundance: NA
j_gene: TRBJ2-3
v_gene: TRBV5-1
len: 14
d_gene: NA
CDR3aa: CASSLGESTDTQYF
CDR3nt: TGCGCCAGCAGCTTGGGAGAAAGCACAGATACGCAGTATTTT

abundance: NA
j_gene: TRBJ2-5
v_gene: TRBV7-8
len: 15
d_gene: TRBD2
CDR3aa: CASSQAGNRQETQYF
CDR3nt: TGTGCCAGCAGTCAAGCGGGAAACAGACAAGAGACCCAGTACTTC

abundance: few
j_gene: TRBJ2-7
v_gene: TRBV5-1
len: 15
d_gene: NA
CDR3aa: CASSLAWESLEEQYF
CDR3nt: TGCGCCAGCAGCTTGGCCTGGGAGTCCCTAGAGGAGCAGTACTTC

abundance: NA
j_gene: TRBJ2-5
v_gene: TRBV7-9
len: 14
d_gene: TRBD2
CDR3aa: CASSLLRGGETQYF
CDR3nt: TGTGCCAGCAGCTTACTCCGGGGGGGGGAGACCCAGTACTTC

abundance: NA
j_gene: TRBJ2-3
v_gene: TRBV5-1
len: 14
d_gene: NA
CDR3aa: CASSFPESADTQYF
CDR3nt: TGCGCCAGCAGCTTCCCAGAGAGCGCAGATACGCAGTATTTT

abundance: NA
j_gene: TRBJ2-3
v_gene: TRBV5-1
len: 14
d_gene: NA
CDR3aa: CASSLVPGTDTQYF
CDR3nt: TGCGCCAGCAGCTTGGTCCCAGGGACAGATACGCAGTATTTT

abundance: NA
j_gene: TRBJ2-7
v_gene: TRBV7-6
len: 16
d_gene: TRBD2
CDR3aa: CASSPGSSGGGYEQYF
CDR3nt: TGTGCCAGCAGCCCCGGGAGTAGCGGGGGGGGTTACGAGCAGTACTTC

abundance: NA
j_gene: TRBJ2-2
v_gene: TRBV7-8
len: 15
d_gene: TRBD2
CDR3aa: CASSSQREHTGELFF
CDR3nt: TGTGCCAGCAGCTCCCAGCGGGAACACACCGGGGAGCTGTTTTTT

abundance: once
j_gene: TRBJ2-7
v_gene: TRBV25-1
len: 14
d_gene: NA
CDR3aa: CASSMRGGSYEQYF
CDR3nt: TGTGCCAGCAGTATGAGGGGGGGCTCCTACGAGCAGTACTTC

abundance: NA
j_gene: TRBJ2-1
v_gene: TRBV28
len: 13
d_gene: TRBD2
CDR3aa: CASTLAGANEQFF
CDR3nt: TGTGCCAGCACCCTAGCGGGAGCCAATGAGCAGTTCTTC

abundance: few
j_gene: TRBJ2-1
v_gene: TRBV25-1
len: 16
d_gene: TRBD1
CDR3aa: CASSPFGQGVGNEQFF
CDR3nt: TGTGCCAGCAGTCCCTTTGGGCAGGGGGTTGGAAATGAGCAGTTCTTC

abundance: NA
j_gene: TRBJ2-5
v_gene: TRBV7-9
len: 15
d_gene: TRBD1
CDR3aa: CASSLSIGGEETQYF
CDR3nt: TGTGCCAGCAGCTTATCAATAGGGGGCGAAGAGACCCAGTACTTC

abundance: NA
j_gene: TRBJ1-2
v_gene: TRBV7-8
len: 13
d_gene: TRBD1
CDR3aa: CASSPDRAYGYTF
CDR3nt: TGTGCCAGCAGTCCGGACAGGGCCTATGGCTACACCTTC

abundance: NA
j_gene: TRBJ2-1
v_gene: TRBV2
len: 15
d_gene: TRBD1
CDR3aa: CASSRDRGEYNEQFF
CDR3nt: TGTGCCAGCAGTAGGGACAGGGGTGAATACAATGAGCAGTTCTTC

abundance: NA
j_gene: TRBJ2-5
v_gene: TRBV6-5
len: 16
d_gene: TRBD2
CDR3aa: CASSYSGGMRQETQYF
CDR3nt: TGTGCCAGCAGTTACTCGGGGGGGATGAGGCAAGAGACCCAGTACTTC

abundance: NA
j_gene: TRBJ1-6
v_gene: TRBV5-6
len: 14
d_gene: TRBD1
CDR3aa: CASSWDRGNSPLHF
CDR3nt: TGTGCCAGCAGTTGGGACAGGGGAAATTCACCCCTCCACTTT

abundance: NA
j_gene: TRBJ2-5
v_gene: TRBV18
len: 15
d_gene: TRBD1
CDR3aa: CASSPPDRGRETQYF
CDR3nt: TGTGCCAGCTCACCGCCGGACAGGGGGCGGGAGACCCAGTACTTC

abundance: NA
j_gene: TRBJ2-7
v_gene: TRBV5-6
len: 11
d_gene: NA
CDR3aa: CASSANYEQYF
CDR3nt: TGTGCCAGCAGCGCGAATTACGAGCAGTACTTC

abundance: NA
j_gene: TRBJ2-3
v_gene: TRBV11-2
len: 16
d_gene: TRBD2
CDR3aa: CASSLGSSGGADTQYF
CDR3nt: TGTGCCAGCAGCTTAGGCAGTAGCGGGGGAGCAGATACGCAGTATTTT

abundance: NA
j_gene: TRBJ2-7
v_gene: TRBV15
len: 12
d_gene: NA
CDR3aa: CATNRPGYEQYF
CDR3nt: TGTGCCACCAACAGGCCGGGGTACGAGCAGTACTTC

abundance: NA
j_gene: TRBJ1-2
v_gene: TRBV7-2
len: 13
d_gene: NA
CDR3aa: CASTSPWTYGYTF
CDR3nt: TGTGCCAGCACAAGTCCGTGGACATATGGCTACACCTTC

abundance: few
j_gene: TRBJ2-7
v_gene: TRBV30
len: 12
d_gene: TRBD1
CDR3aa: CAWAGQGNEQYF
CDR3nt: TGTGCCTGGGCAGGACAGGGTAACGAGCAGTACTTC

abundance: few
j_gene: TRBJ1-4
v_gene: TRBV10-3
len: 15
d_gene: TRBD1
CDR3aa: CAIKPGTGTGEKLFF
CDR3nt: TGTGCCATCAAGCCCGGGACCGGGACAGGAGAAAAACTGTTTTTT